The 24 T cell receptor beta chains in this list originate from one sample, sequenced in a study of T cells in localized non-small cell lung cancer (dated by TCRdb to between 2020 and 2021). Libraries were prepared through the immunoSEQ multiplex PCR assay. The immuneACCESS repertoire file appears here via TCRdb, limited to in-frame rearrangements. These files lack a portion of the clones; in checked studies, under half of the deficit traces to unresolved V genes, and the cause of the others is not known. The sample table holds thousands of clones, of which 25% to 30% were seen once. The top ten constitute roughly 15% of the sample. The specimen was lung tumor tissue, collected before any cancer treatment. The receptor source for this set is a female donor at least 60 years old with stage II squamous cell lung carcinoma.

CDR3 DNA sequence: TGTGCCAGCACCCCCAGGGGCAGGCGCAACACTGAAGCTTTCTTT. It translates to CASTPRGRRNTEAFF. The V call is TRBV11-3, the J call TRBJ1-1; tentative D call: TRBD1 (6 bases). The CDR3 covers 15 residues. Germline CDR1 SGHNT, CDR2 YENEEA. Trimming removed 7 bases at V and 2 bases at J, with 17 bases between.

The chain links TRBV7-4 to TRBJ2-2; tentatively, D is TRBD1 (6 bases). The V gene lost 3 bases and the J gene lost 4 bases, with 12 bases spanning the gap. The CDR3 contains 15 residues. Germline V gene sequence: CDR1 SGHVT, CDR2 SQSDAQ. CDR3 DNA: TGTGCCAGCAGCTTTATACAGGGTGGCACCGGGGAGCTGTTTTTT. Its translation: CASSFIQGGTGELFF.

The J gene is TRBJ2-7, the V gene TRBV15; no firm D call. From germline, CDR1 is LNHNV and CDR2 YYDKDF (reference sequence). Trimming left V 0 bases short and J 0 bases short, with 9 bases between. This CDR3 is 15 amino acids long. This CDR3 is CATSRDRSSSYEQYF. The CDR3 DNA sequence: TGTGCCACCAGCAGAGATCGAAGTTCCTCCTACGAGCAGTACTTC.

This clone is judged medium-sized. The chain carries TRBV6-8 and TRBJ1-1, with a possible D match to TRBD1 (5 bases). V was trimmed by 4 bases and J by 4 bases, leaving 16 bases between them. CDR3 length: 15 residues. The germline V gene encodes CDR1 MNHGY and CDR2 SAAAGT. CDR3 DNA sequence: TGTGCCAGCAGTTCCAATCTACAGGCGGGCACTGAAGCTTTCTTT. Translation gives CASSSNLQAGTEAFF.

The chain carries TRBV11-3 and TRBJ2-3; tentatively, D is TRBD2 (7 bases). V lost 3 bases and J 3 bases, leaving 13 bases between the germline ends. The CDR3 loop spans 15 amino acids. CDR1 is SGHNT, CDR2 YENEEA, per germline. The CDR3 nucleotides read TGTGCCAGCAGCTTTGGGCGGGGGCTAACAGATACGCAGTATTTT. Protein product: CASSFGRGLTDTQYF.

This clone was detected only a few times. The CDR3 bases are TGTGCCAGCAGCGGACAGTATGGCCCAGATACGCAGTATTTT. Translation: CASSGQYGPDTQYF. The rearrangement joins TRBV6-8 to TRBJ2-3, with D perhaps matching TRBD1 (6 bases). Germline V lookup: CDR1 MNHGY, CDR2 SAAAGT. V was cut by 6 bases and J by 4 bases, with 14 bases left in between. This CDR3 spans 14 amino acids.

This chain links TRBV29-1 with TRBJ1-1, with 8 bases matching TRBD1. The ends lost 4 bases at V and 2 bases at J; junction bases unmatched: 3. This CDR3 is built from 13 residues. In germline, CDR1 is SQVTM, CDR2 ANQGSEA. CDR3 amino acids: CSVGTGFNTEAFF. As DNA, the CDR3 is TGCAGCGTTGGGACAGGGTTCAACACTGAAGCTTTCTTT. The full variable domain, its missing parts supplied by reference TRBV29-1 and TRBJ1-1, is SAVISQKPSRDICQRGTSLTIQCQVDSQVTMMFWYRQQPGQSLTLIATANQGSEATYESGFVIDKFPISRPNLTFSTLTVSNMSPEDSSIYLCSVGTGFNTEAFFGQGTRLTVV.

This clone appeared a few times. This chain connects TRBV2 to TRBJ2-5, with D perhaps matching TRBD1 (5 bases). Germline CDR1 and CDR2: SNHLY and FYNNEI. The CDR3 extends over 12 amino acids. Trimming shortened V by 10 bases and J by 2 bases, and 11 bases separated the two germline ends. CDR3 amino acids: CATQGNQETQYF. The CDR3 DNA follows: TGTGCCACCCAGGGAAATCAAGAGACCCAGTACTTC.

This clone was seen only a few times. The DNA of the CDR3 is TGTGCCTCGGGACTAGCGGGGGAGGACGGGGAGCTGTTTTTT. As protein: CASGLAGEDGELFF. The chain joins TRBV12-2 to TRBJ2-2; the D call in the table, TRBD2, was not verified against the DNA. TRBV12-2 is deemed a pseudogene. This CDR3 region has 14 residues.

The J gene is TRBJ2-7, the V gene TRBV5-1; 9 nucleotides agree with TRBD1. The CDR3 has 16 residues. Trimming cost V 0 bases and J 4 bases; bases outside gene matches: 8. Germline CDR1 and CDR2: SGHRS and YFSETQ. The DNA of the CDR3 is TGCGCCAGCAGCTTGGGCGGACAGGGGAAGGGATACGAGCAGTACTTC. This sequence encodes CASSLGGQGKGYEQYF.

This chain connects TRBV30 to TRBJ2-3, with 8 bases fitting TRBD1. V was pared by 5 bases and J by 2 bases, with 9 bases of the junction left unmatched. There are 15 residues in the CDR3. In germline, CDR1 is GTSNPN, CDR2 SVGIG (reference sequence). This CDR3 is CAWLWGQEFTDTQYF. The CDR3 nucleotides are TGTGCCTGGTTGTGGGGACAGGAGTTCACAGATACGCAGTATTTT. Based on the CDR3 plus reference TRBV30 and TRBJ2-3, the full variable domain is SQTIHQWPATLVQPVGSPLSLECTVEGTSNPNLYWYRQAAGRGLQLLFYSVGIGQISSEVPQNLSASRPQDRQFILSSKKLLLSDSGFYLCAWLWGQEFTDTQYFGPGTRLTVL.

The rearrangement joins TRBV18 to TRBJ1-4; TRBD1 aligns across 9 bases. V gave up 2 bases and J gave up 2 bases; unmatched junction bases: 3. The V gene's germline CDR1 is KGHSH and CDR2 LQKENI. The CDR3 loop spans 16 amino acids. The CDR3 sequence: CASSPGQGLTNEKLFF. In DNA form, the CDR3 reads TGTGCCAGCTCACCAGGACAGGGGCTGACTAATGAAAAACTGTTTTTT.

This chain joins TRBV7-4 and TRBJ2-3, with 9 bases aligning to TRBD1. V trimming: 4 bases; J trimming: 4 bases; junction bases outside the gene matches: 9. The V gene's germline CDR1 is SGHVT and CDR2 SQSDAQ. The CDR3 length is 16 residues. This CDR3 is CASSSTTGGLSDTQYF. The DNA for the CDR3 is TGTGCCAGCAGCTCCACGACAGGGGGTTTGTCAGATACGCAGTATTTT.

This clone was found a few times. The chain joins TRBV23-1 to TRBJ1-5; D not resolved. TRBV23-1 is annotated as an ORF whose role is uncertain. V lost 5 bases and J 2 bases, leaving 16 bases between the germline ends. The CDR3 length is 16 residues. The CDR3 reads CASSTSRPGRNQPQHF. The CDR3 nucleotides are TGCGCCAGCAGTACAAGTCGTCCCGGGCGCAATCAGCCCCAGCATTTT.

A few counts support this clone. The V call is TRBV11-3, the J call TRBJ2-7, with D tentatively TRBD2 (6 bases). Trimming cost V 3 bases and J 3 bases, with 24 bases left between them. Germline V gene data show CDR1 as SGHNT and CDR2 as YENEEA. This CDR3 contains 18 residues. The CDR3 DNA follows: TGTGCCAGCAGCTTCGCACTACGGGCGGGACTTACCGTCTACGAGCAGTACTTC. It translates to CASSFALRAGLTVYEQYF. The variable domain in full, completed from reference TRBV11-3 and TRBJ2-7, reads EAGVVQSPRYKIIEKKQPVAFWCNPISGHNTLYWYLQNLGQGPELLIRYENEEAVDDSQLPKDRFSAERLKGVDSTLKIQPAELGDSAVYLCASSFALRAGLTVYEQYFGPGTRLTVT.

There are a few counts of this clone. The V call is TRBV18, the J call TRBJ1-2; 12 bases map to TRBD1. V gave up 6 bases and J gave up 4 bases; unmatched junction bases: 9. Germline V gene sequence: CDR1 KGHSH, CDR2 LQKENI. The CDR3 covers 16 residues. In nucleotides, the CDR3 is TGTGCCAGCTCCCAAGCCGGGACAGGGGGCAGCTATGGCTACACCTTC. It yields the protein CASSQAGTGGSYGYTF.

The gene calls are TRBV1 and TRBJ1-2. TRBV1 constitutes a pseudogene. This CDR3 has 14 amino acids. The CDR3 region has the DNA TGCGCCAGCAGCCAAGGGCTGGGAGCGATCGGCTACACCTTC. Translated, it gives CASSQGLGAIGYTF.

The chain carries TRBV23-1 and TRBJ2-7; 7 bases are a match to TRBD2. TRBV23-1 has ORF status, its function being uncertain. CDR3 length: 14 residues. The trim removed 6 bases at V and 5 bases at J, leaving 10 bases unmatched. The CDR3 bases are TGCGCCAGCAGCCATGGGAGGGCTTCGGACGAGCAGTACTTC. It encodes CASSHGRASDEQYF.

This rearrangement joins TRBV30 to TRBJ2-1, with D perhaps TRBD1 (6 bases). The CDR3 is 14 residues long. The germline V gene encodes CDR1 GTSNPN and CDR2 SVGIG (reference sequence). Trimming pared 3 bases from V and 1 base from J, leaving 10 bases between. The CDR3 nucleotides read TGTGCCTGGAGGGGGGCGGTATCCTACAATGAGCAGTTCTTC. Amino acids: CAWRGAVSYNEQFF. Full variable domain (outside the CDR3, taken from reference TRBV30 and TRBJ2-1): SQTIHQWPATLVQPVGSPLSLECTVEGTSNPNLYWYRQAAGRGLQLLFYSVGIGQISSEVPQNLSASRPQDRQFILSSKKLLLSDSGFYLCAWRGAVSYNEQFFGPGTRLTVL.

This clone was observed a few times. The chain has TRBV9 and TRBJ2-2; 8 bases agree with TRBD1. This CDR3 is 14 amino acids long. The V gene's germline CDR1 is SGDLS and CDR2 YYNGEE. Trimming removed 0 bases from V and 9 bases from J; junction bases left unmatched: 4. The CDR3 nucleotides are TGTGCCAGCAGCGTAGACAGGGGGAATCGGGAGCTGTTTTTT. The encoded protein is CASSVDRGNRELFF.

This clone qualifies as medium-sized. J is TRBJ1-3 and V is TRBV11-3, with D possibly TRBD1 on 6 matching bases. The CDR3 consists of 16 residues. Germline CDR1 reads SGHNT; CDR2 reads YENEEA. V shed 3 bases and J shed 0 bases, with 12 bases lying between them. The CDR3 reads CASSFRGSSSGNTIYF. The CDR3 DNA is TGTGCCAGCAGCTTCAGGGGATCGAGCTCTGGAAACACCATATATTTT.

The chain uses TRBV18 and TRBJ2-1; D may correspond to TRBD1 or TRBD2 (5 bases each). Germline CDR1 is KGHSH and CDR2 is LQKENI. The CDR3 is 13 amino acids. Trimming removed 3 bases at V and 8 bases at J, with 11 bases between. The DNA for the CDR3 is TGTGCCAGCTCACCCGCCCGGGGCGATGAGCAGTTCTTC. Amino acid sequence: CASSPARGDEQFF.

Only a few counts were recorded for this clone. The V and J genes are TRBV11-3 and TRBJ1-6; D is ambiguous. Germline V gene lookup returns CDR1 SGHNT and CDR2 YENEEA. The CDR3 consists of 15 residues. V was shortened by 6 bases and J by 6 bases, with 15 bases between the two germline ends. The CDR3 sequence: CASRTTAEINSPLHF. For the CDR3, the DNA is TGTGCCAGCAGAACAACAGCGGAAATTAATTCACCCCTCCACTTT. Filled out from reference TRBV11-3 and TRBJ1-6, the complete variable domain reads EAGVVQSPRYKIIEKKQPVAFWCNPISGHNTLYWYLQNLGQGPELLIRYENEEAVDDSQLPKDRFSAERLKGVDSTLKIQPAELGDSAVYLCASRTTAEINSPLHFGNGTRLTVT.

The gene calls are TRBV5-1 and TRBJ1-3; no reliable D call. The V end lost 0 bases, the J end lost 0 bases, and 10 bases lay between the germline ends. Germline assignment: CDR1 SGHRS and CDR2 YFSETQ. The CDR3 length is 16 residues. CDR3: CASSLGGTSSGNTIYF. The CDR3 DNA is TGCGCCAGCAGCTTGGGGGGTACGAGCTCTGGAAACACCATATATTTT.